The 27 T cell receptor beta chains below come from one sample, sequenced in a study of blood T cell repertoires in COVID-19. The method was immunoSEQ multiplex PCR; TCRdb's version includes in-frame clones alone and lacks a portion of them. Found here are approximately 200,000 clones, roughly nine tenths of them singletons; the top ten hold 2.2%. The sequenced sample was peripheral blood. The receptors were sampled from a woman in her forties or fifties with acute or convalescent COVID-19.

V gene TRBV24-1 combines with J gene TRBJ2-7, with D perhaps TRBD2 (6 bases). Germline CDR1 and CDR2: KGHDR and SFDVKD. V was pared by 3 bases and J by 2 bases, with 16 bases between. This CDR3 spans 16 amino acids. CDR3 region: CATSDPRRAKAYEQYF. DNA of the CDR3: TGTGCCACCAGTGATCCCAGGAGGGCGAAAGCCTACGAGCAGTACTTC.

The chain links TRBV5-1 to TRBJ1-2; 7 nucleotides agree with TRBD1. This CDR3 comprises 15 residues. Germline values: CDR1 SGHRS, CDR2 YFSETQ. Unmatched junction bases numbered 6, after V lost 4 bases and J lost 0 bases. The CDR3 region has the DNA TGCGCCAGCAGCCACGGGACAGCGACTAACTATGGCTACACCTTC. Translated: CASSHGTATNYGYTF.

The CDR3 sequence: CASSLSGAADTQYF. CDR3 sequence (DNA): TGTGCCAGCAGTCTTAGCGGGGCGGCAGATACGCAGTATTTT. The chain links TRBV3-1 (or the pseudogene TRBV3-2) to TRBJ2-3; 8 bases are shared with TRBD2. The CDR3 is 14 amino acids. V trimming: 6 bases; J trimming: 4 bases; junction bases outside the gene matches: 6. Germline V gene sequence: CDR1 LGHDT, CDR2 YNNKEL (reference sequence).

The genes are TRBV4-2 and TRBJ2-2; TRBD2 agrees at 10 bases. V dropped 5 bases and J dropped 7; count of bases not matched to a gene: 10. CDR1 LGHNA and CDR2 YNFKEQ come from the germline V gene. The length of the CDR3 is 16 residues. CDR3 nucleotides: TGTGCCAGCAGCAGATCCGGGACTAGCGAGGGCGGGGAGCTGTTTTTT. This translates into CASSRSGTSEGGELFF.

This clone was counted only a few times. This rearrangement joins TRBV11-3 to TRBJ2-3, with TRBD2 matching over 8 bases. The germline V gene has CDR1 SGHNT and CDR2 YENEEA. CDR3 length: 13 amino acids. Trimming removed 5 bases from V and 5 bases from J; junction bases left unmatched: 3. This CDR3 is CASSPGGGDTQYF. Here the CDR3 DNA reads TGTGCCAGCAGCCCCGGGGGGGGAGATACGCAGTATTTT. Complete variable domain (other parts from reference TRBV11-3 and TRBJ2-3): EAGVVQSPRYKIIEKKQPVAFWCNPISGHNTLYWYLQNLGQGPELLIRYENEEAVDDSQLPKDRFSAERLKGVDSTLKIQPAELGDSAVYLCASSPGGGDTQYFGPGTRLTVL.

This chain connects TRBV15 to TRBJ2-7, with a tentative D call TRBD2 (6 bases). With 4 bases removed from V and 3 bases from J, the gap between germline ends came to 22 bases. This CDR3 is 17 amino acids long. CDR1 LNHNV and CDR2 YYDKDF come from the germline V gene (reference sequence). The CDR3 loop reads CATSTPPGGTVSYEQYF. The CDR3 DNA is TGTGCCACCAGCACGCCCCCCGGAGGGACGGTAAGCTACGAGCAGTACTTC.

This CDR3 is CASSLATAYRGANVLTF. CDR3 nucleotides: TGTGCCAGCAGCTTAGCGACAGCGTACCGTGGGGCCAACGTCCTGACTTTC. The chain carries TRBV7-2 and TRBJ2-6, with D maybe TRBD1 (5 bases). This CDR3 is 17 amino acids long. Germline V CDR1 and CDR2: SGHTA, FQGNSA. The V gene lost 0 bases and the J gene lost 3 bases, with 12 bases spanning the gap.

This rearrangement joins TRBV18 to TRBJ2-1; 12 bases match TRBD2. The V gene end was trimmed by 0 bases and the J gene end by 3 bases; junction bases not matched to a gene: 3. Germline V gene data show CDR1 as KGHSH and CDR2 as LQKENI. This CDR3 is built from 17 residues. The CDR3 bases are TGTGCCAGCTCACCACCGGGGACTAGCGGGTTCTACAATGAGCAGTTCTTC. Translated, it gives CASSPPGTSGFYNEQFF. Looking up the rest from reference TRBV18 and TRBJ2-1 gives the full variable domain: NAGVMQNPRHLVRRRGQEARLRCSPMKGHSHVYWYRQLPEEGLKFMVYLQKENIIDESGMPKERFSAEFPKEGPSILRIQQVVRGDSAAYFCASSPPGTSGFYNEQFFGPGTRLTVL.

This rearrangement joins TRBV4-3 to TRBJ1-5; D unclear. V lost 2 bases and J lost 2, with 16 bases in between. This CDR3 comprises 17 residues. Germline V gene data show CDR1 as LGHNA and CDR2 as YSLEER. This CDR3 is CASSQNPVGSGNQPQHF. The CDR3 DNA reads as TGCGCCAGCAGCCAAAACCCCGTAGGGAGCGGCAATCAGCCCCAGCATTTT.

This chain joins TRBV6-6 and TRBJ2-2, with TRBD1 matching 8 bases. J lost 4 bases, V lost 0 bases, and 4 bases had no gene match. Germline CDR1 reads MNHNY; CDR2 reads SVGAGI (reference sequence). The length of the CDR3 is 16 residues. CDR3 DNA sequence: TGTGCCAGCAGTTACTCTTACAGGGGGGTCACCGGGGAGCTGTTTTTT. Translation gives CASSYSYRGVTGELFF.

CDR3 coding DNA: TGTGCCAGCAGCTTAGAAAGGACTCAAAACCGCAATGAGCAGTTCTTC. This gives the protein CASSLERTQNRNEQFF. The chain links TRBV7-2 to TRBJ2-1, with a tentative D call TRBD2 (5 bases). Germline CDR1 and CDR2: SGHTA and FQGNSA. V was trimmed by 1 base and J by 6 bases, leaving 16 bases between them. This CDR3 spans 16 amino acids.

This clone was counted a single time. The chain has TRBV6-5 and TRBJ1-5; 9 bases line up with TRBD1. CDR1 and CDR2 (germline): MNHEY, SVGAGI. This CDR3 has 15 amino acids. V was clipped by 4 bases and J by 6 bases; unmatched bases: 7. The CDR3 is CASSLRQGEFQPQHF. Written as DNA, the CDR3 is TGTGCCAGCAGTTTGAGACAGGGGGAATTTCAGCCCCAGCATTTT.

Comments on this clone: Other DNA sequences within the sample encode an identical CDR3. The gene calls are TRBV10-3 and TRBJ2-2; D is ambiguous. This CDR3 contains 14 residues. CDR1 ENHRY and CDR2 SYGVKD come from the germline V gene. Trimming cost V 3 bases and J 1 base, with 6 bases left between them. CDR3 DNA: TGTGCCATCAGTGAAGCCGGGAACACCGGGGAGCTGTTTTTT. This encodes CAISEAGNTGELFF.

J is TRBJ1-2 and V is TRBV2, with TRBD1 matching over 7 bases. Germline CDR1 and CDR2: SNHLY and FYNNEI. This CDR3 is built from 14 residues. Trimming removed 6 bases from V and 8 bases from J; junction bases left unmatched: 12. This chain's CDR3 is CASSARDSFIGYTF. The CDR3 coding sequence is TGTGCCAGCAGCGCCCGGGACAGTTTTATAGGCTACACCTTC. Using reference TRBV2 and TRBJ1-2 for the parts outside the CDR3, the full variable domain is EPEVTQTPSHQVTQMGQEVILRCVPISNHLYFYWYRQILGQKVEFLVSFYNNEISEKSEIFDDQFSVERPDGSNFTLKIRSTKLEDSAMYFCASSARDSFIGYTFGSGTRLTVV.

The CDR3 DNA sequence: TGTGCCAGCAGCGTAGGTCGGGAATCCGAGCAGTACTTC. Translation: CASSVGRESEQYF. This chain connects TRBV9 to TRBJ2-7; D is possibly TRBD2 (5 bases). From germline, CDR1 is SGDLS and CDR2 YYNGEE. This CDR3 comprises 13 residues. Trimming pared 0 bases from V and 6 bases from J, leaving 10 bases between.

The gene calls are TRBV7-3 and TRBJ1-1; 8 nucleotides agree with TRBD1. The CDR3 spans 14 residues. With 5 bases clipped from V and 4 bases from J, the junction kept 6 bases outside the gene matches. From germline, CDR1 is SGHTA and CDR2 FQGTGA. CDR3 bases: TGTGCCAGCAGCCTAGACAGGGGAGGCACTGAAGCTTTCTTT. This translates into CASSLDRGGTEAFF.

The chain links TRBV5-4 to TRBJ1-6, with TRBD1 matching over 7 bases. In germline, CDR1 is SGHNT, CDR2 YYREEE (reference sequence). The CDR3 runs 15 residues. V lost 2 bases and J lost 14; bases outside the gene matches: 13. CDR3 coding DNA: TGTGCCAGCAGCTTCGGGACAGTATTTTCCAATACCCTCCACTTT. It yields the protein CASSFGTVFSNTLHF. Full variable domain (outside the CDR3, taken from reference TRBV5-4 and TRBJ1-6): ETGVTQSPTHLIKTRGQQVTLRCSSQSGHNTVSWYQQALGQGPQFIFQYYREEENGRGNFPPRFSGLQFPNYSSELNVNALELDDSALYLCASSFGTVFSNTLHFGNGTRLTVT.

This clone was detected once. The gene calls are TRBV9 and TRBJ1-1; 10 bases map to TRBD1. V trimming: 3 bases; J trimming: 4 bases; junction bases outside the gene matches: 9. CDR3 length: 16 residues. The germline gives CDR1 SGDLS, CDR2 YYNGEE. The CDR3, as DNA: TGTGCCAGCAGCGCCGACCCGGGACAGGGGAGCACTGAAGCTTTCTTT. It translates to CASSADPGQGSTEAFF.

The chain is built from TRBV4-3 and TRBJ2-3; 9 bases align to TRBD2. The CDR3 is 17 residues long. Germline V gene sequence: CDR1 LGHNA, CDR2 YSLEER. The trim removed 2 bases at V and 2 bases at J, leaving 8 bases unmatched. The CDR3: CASSQHRRGGNTDTQYF. Here the CDR3 DNA reads TGCGCCAGCAGCCAACACCGGCGGGGGGGAAACACAGATACGCAGTATTTT.

The chain has TRBV28 and TRBJ1-2, with a possible D match to TRBD1 (6 bases). Germline lookup yields CDR1 MDHEN and CDR2 SYDVKM. The CDR3 runs 14 residues. V dropped 2 bases and J dropped 7 bases, with 14 bases sitting between them. This CDR3 is CASSLEGVFSGYTF. The CDR3 region has the DNA TGTGCCAGCAGTTTAGAGGGGGTGTTTAGTGGCTACACCTTC.

The V call is TRBV5-1, the J call TRBJ1-2; D call uncertain. The CDR3 runs to 14 residues. The germline V gene encodes CDR1 SGHRS and CDR2 YFSETQ. V was clipped by 3 bases and J by 3 bases, with 12 bases between them. CDR3 coding DNA: TGCGCCAGCAGCTCCAATCCGGGGTACTATGGCTACACCTTC. As protein: CASSSNPGYYGYTF.

The chain's CDR3 is CASSLGTFSEKLFF. The CDR3 bases are TGTGCCAGTAGTCTAGGGACTTTTTCCGAAAAACTGTTTTTT. This chain joins TRBV19 and TRBJ1-4; D is possibly TRBD1 (5 bases). V was shortened by 5 bases and J by 8 bases, with 15 bases between the two germline ends. The V gene's germline CDR1 is LNHDA and CDR2 SQIVND (reference sequence). The CDR3 totals 14 residues.

The gene calls are TRBV29-1 and TRBJ2-7; possibly TRBD2 for D (5 bases). Germline assignment: CDR1 SQVTM and CDR2 ANQGSEA. The CDR3 totals 11 residues. V lost 7 bases, J lost 2 bases, and 9 bases lay in between. CDR3: CSAGGPYEQYF. The CDR3 DNA reads TGCAGCGCCGGCGGGCCCTACGAGCAGTACTTC.

The chain recombines TRBV5-6 with TRBJ2-1; D might be TRBD1 (6 bases). V lost 4 bases, J lost 7 bases, and 21 bases lay in between. Per the germline V gene, CDR1 is SGHDT and CDR2 is YYEEEE. The CDR3 covers 16 residues. Here the CDR3 reads CASSLIGVPRGNEQFF. The CDR3 nucleotides read TGTGCCAGCAGCCTAATTGGGGTCCCAAGGGGGAATGAGCAGTTCTTC.

The J gene is TRBJ2-2, the V gene TRBV6-5, with 10 bases fitting TRBD1. The germline gives CDR1 MNHEY, CDR2 SVGAGI. After removal of 5 bases from V and 7 bases from J, the junction contained 4 bases not matched to a gene. The CDR3 has 14 residues. CDR3: CASSRTGGVGELFF. CDR3 sequence (DNA): TGTGCCAGCAGTAGGACAGGGGGAGTCGGGGAGCTGTTTTTT.

The V and J genes are TRBV6-5 and TRBJ2-2, with 10 bases that match TRBD1. Per the germline V gene, CDR1 is MNHEY and CDR2 is SVGAGI. J lost 7 bases, V lost 0 bases, and 5 bases had no gene match. The CDR3 is 16 residues long. The CDR3 DNA reads TGTGCCAGCAGTTACTCTGAGACAGGGGGCGGCGGGGAGCTGTTTTTT. Translated, it gives CASSYSETGGGGELFF.

V is TRBV5-1 and J is TRBJ2-3; TRBD2 might be the D (6 bases). V was cut by 4 bases and J by 2 bases, with 11 bases left in between. The CDR3 length is 14 residues. Germline V gene lookup returns CDR1 SGHRS and CDR2 YFSETQ. The CDR3 DNA reads TGCGCCAGCAGCGGGGGGATCCACACAGATACGCAGTATTTT. Translated: CASSGGIHTDTQYF.